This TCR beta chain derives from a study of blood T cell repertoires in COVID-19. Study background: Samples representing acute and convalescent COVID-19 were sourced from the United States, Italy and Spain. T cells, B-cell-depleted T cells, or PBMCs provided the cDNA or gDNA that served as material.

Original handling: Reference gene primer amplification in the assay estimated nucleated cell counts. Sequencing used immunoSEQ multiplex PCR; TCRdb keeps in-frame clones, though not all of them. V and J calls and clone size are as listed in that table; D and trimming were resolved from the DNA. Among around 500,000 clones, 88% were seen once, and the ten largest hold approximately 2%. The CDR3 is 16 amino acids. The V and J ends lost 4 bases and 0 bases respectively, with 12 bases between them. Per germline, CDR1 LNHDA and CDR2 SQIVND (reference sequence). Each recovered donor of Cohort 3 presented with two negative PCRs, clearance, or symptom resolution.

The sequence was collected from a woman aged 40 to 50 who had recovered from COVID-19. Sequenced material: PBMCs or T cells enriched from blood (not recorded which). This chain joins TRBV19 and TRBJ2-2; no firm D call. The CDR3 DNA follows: TGTGCCAGTAGTACCGTCGTTACAGCGAACACCGGGGAGCTGTTTTTT. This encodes CASSTVVTANTGELFF.